This T cell receptor (beta chain) was sequenced for a study of shared clonotypes between healthy human individuals. Notes on this clone: Its antigen is as yet unknown.

Donors were healthy HIV-negative adults without recently reported acute infections or vaccinations. Donors were Caucasian adults residing in Nashville, Tennessee, USA. Data came from immunoSEQ multiplex PCR; TCRdb stores just in-frame clones and leaves some out. The sample has a few million clones, roughly 92% seen once. Study-level findings and limits: Relative to their counterparts shared across all four donors, non-shared clonotypes exhibited diminished generation probabilities. Naive subsets generally exceeded memory subsets in estimated richness.

Input material: naive CD4+ T cells sorted from blood. The subset denotes: CD45RA+ positively selected. The TCR comes from a man in his late teens or twenties in good health.

CDR3: CASSLRTVSYEQYF. CDR3 DNA: TGTGCCAGTAGCCTCCGGACAGTATCCTACGAGCAGTACTTC. This sequence joins TRBV19 and TRBJ2-7, with a tentative D call TRBD1 (6 bases). The CDR3 runs 14 residues. Trimming stripped 6 bases from V and 1 base from J, with 13 bases between. Germline lookup yields CDR1 LNHDA and CDR2 SQIVND (reference sequence).